This T cell receptor beta chain was found in a study of CD8 T cells in Susac syndrome. In regard to this clonotype: What it binds is not known.

Random hexamers were used to reverse transcribe roughly 0.45 to 1 ug of RNA. Across 54 Vbeta and 13 Jbeta, TCR beta CDR3 was amplified with immunoSEQ multiplex PCR. TCRdb analysed the immunoSEQ multiplex PCR reads with MiXCR anew, one entry per CDR3 protein. The sample lists more than 200,000 distinct CDR3 sequences, 94% occurring once. Notes on the study in general: Clonal expansion was missing from Susac syndrome CD4+ T cell repertoires.

The recently defined diagnostic criteria for definite or probable disease were met by the Susac syndrome patients. Negative isolation was used for CD8+ and CD4+ T cells and FACS enrichment for TEMRA cells. In germline, CDR1 is SGHDN, CDR2 FVKESK. The V end lost 5 bases, the J end lost 4 bases, and 21 bases lay between the germline ends. CDR3 length: 16 amino acids. Sequenced input: CD4+ T cells from PBMCs. The J gene is TRBJ2-7, the V gene TRBV14; D is possibly TRBD2 (5 bases). The sequence derives from a human donor with Susac syndrome. In DNA form, the CDR3 reads TGTGCCAGCAGCAAAGGAGGTGTTCGGGGAAGGTACGAGCAGTACTTC. This codes for CASSKGGVRGRYEQYF.